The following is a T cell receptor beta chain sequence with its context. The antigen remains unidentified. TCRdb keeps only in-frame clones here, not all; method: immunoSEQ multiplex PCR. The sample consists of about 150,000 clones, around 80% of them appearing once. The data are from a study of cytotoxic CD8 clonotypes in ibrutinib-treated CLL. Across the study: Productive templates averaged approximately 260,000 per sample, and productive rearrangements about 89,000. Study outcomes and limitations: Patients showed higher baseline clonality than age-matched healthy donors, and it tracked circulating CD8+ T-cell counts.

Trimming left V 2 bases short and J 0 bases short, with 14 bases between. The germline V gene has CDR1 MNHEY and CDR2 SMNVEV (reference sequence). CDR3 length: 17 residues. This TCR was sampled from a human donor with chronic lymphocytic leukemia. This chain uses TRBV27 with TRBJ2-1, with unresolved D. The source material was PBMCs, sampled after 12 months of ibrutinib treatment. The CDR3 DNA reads TGTGCCAGCAGTTTACGTAGTTGGGCAGCCTCCTACAATGAGCAGTTCTTC. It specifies CASSLRSWAASYNEQFF.